The rows below give T cell receptor beta chains drawn from one sample of a study of T cell responses to AZD1222 COVID-19 vaccine. The table came from immunoSEQ multiplex PCR; TCRdb's copy has only in-frame clones and leaves some out. The sample lists approximately 60,000 clones, roughly three quarters seen once, with 11% to 15% in the top ten. Material: peripheral blood, obtained on day 0 of AZD1222 vaccination. The receptors here all came from an adult in good health. The conserved cysteine and the conserved F or W are not part of the CDR3 here. D genes are given only for firm matches. Some rows have no size entry. The others give once, few or many, or a class for an expanded clone.

D gene,V gene,J gene,clone size,CDR3 protein
TRBD1,TRBV19,TRBJ1-2,NA,ASSGQGTYGYT
NA,TRBV6-2/TRBV6-3,TRBJ1-2,NA,ASSYSTAGNYGYT
NA,TRBV5-1,TRBJ1-1,NA,ASSLQGWGNTEAF
NA,TRBV18,TRBJ2-7,NA,ASSSQGRDEQY
NA,TRBV12-5,TRBJ2-7,few,ASGLGPSSYEQY
TRBD2,TRBV18,TRBJ2-5,NA,ASSPPAGYQETQY
NA,TRBV27,TRBJ2-1,few,ASSLSVSGYNEQF
NA,TRBV12-3/TRBV12-4,TRBJ2-2,many,ASSLEGTGELF
NA,TRBV3-1/TRBV3-2,TRBJ1-1,NA,ASSLGNRDYTEAF
NA,TRBV6-5,TRBJ1-1,NA,ASTRTGHGTEAF
NA,TRBV12-3/TRBV12-4,TRBJ1-2,NA,ASSRRAGYT
TRBD1,TRBV19,TRBJ2-7,few,ASSPGTGAYEQY